These 2 T cell receptor beta chains came from one sample sequenced in a study of blood T cell repertoires in COVID-19. The table came from immunoSEQ multiplex PCR; TCRdb's copy has only in-frame clones and leaves some out. The profile shows fewer than 130,000 clones, around 82% of them singletons. The sample taken for sequencing was peripheral blood. These receptors originate from an older woman with acute or convalescent COVID-19.

The chain carries TRBV6-2 or TRBV6-3 and TRBJ2-5; D might be TRBD2 (7 bases). Germline assignment: CDR1 MNHEY and CDR2 SVGEGT. This CDR3 has 16 amino acids. Deletions cut 2 bases from V and 1 base from J, with 14 bases between. The CDR3 DNA is TGTGCCAGCAGTTACGACGGGGGGCGAGGCCAAGAGACCCAGTACTTC. Translating it yields CASSYDGGRGQETQYF.

The rearrangement joins TRBV4-3 to TRBJ2-1; TRBD1 matches 7 bases. The CDR3 spans 15 residues. Germline V CDR1 and CDR2: LGHNA, YSLEER. Trimming cost V 0 bases and J 7 bases; bases outside gene matches: 6. CDR3 DNA sequence: TGCGCCAGCAGCCAAGATCGGCTGACAGGGAATGAGCAGTTCTTC. Its protein product is CASSQDRLTGNEQFF.